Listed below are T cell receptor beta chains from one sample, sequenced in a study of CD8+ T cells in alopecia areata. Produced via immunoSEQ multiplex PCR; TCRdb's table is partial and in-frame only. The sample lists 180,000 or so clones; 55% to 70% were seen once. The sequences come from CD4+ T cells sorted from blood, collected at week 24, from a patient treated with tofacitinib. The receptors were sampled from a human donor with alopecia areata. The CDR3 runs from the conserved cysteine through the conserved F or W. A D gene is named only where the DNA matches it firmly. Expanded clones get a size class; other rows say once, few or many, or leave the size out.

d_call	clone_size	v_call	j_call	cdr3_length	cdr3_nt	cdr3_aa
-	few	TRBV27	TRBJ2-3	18	TGTGCCAGCAGTTTATTCCCCCTCGTTGGCGTCGGTACAGATACGCAGTATTTT	CASSLFPLVGVGTDTQYF
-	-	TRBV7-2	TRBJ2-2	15	TGTGCCAGCAGCTCAACGGGACAGAACACCGGGGAGCTGTTTTTT	CASSSTGQNTGELFF
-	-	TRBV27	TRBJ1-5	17	TGTGCCAGCAGTTTTAGAGACCCAGGGGTAAGCAATCAGCCCCAGCATTTT	CASSFRDPGVSNQPQHF
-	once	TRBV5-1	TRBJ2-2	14	TGCGCCAGCAGCAAGGACGGGAACACCGGGGAGCTGTTTTTT	CASSKDGNTGELFF
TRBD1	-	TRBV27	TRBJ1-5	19	TGTGCCAGCAGCGCCAGGTGGCAGGGGGTGTCGAGTAGCAATCAGCCCCAGCATTTT	CASSARWQGVSSSNQPQHF
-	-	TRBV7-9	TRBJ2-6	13	TGTGCCAGCAGCTTAGGTGCGGCCAACGTCCTGACTTTC	CASSLGAANVLTF
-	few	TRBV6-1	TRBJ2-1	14	TGTGCCAGCAGTTTACAGGAAATGGGCCATGAGCAGTTCTTC	CASSLQEMGHEQFF
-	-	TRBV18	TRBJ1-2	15	TGTGCCAGCTCCCGAGACAGGATTGTGAACTATGGCTACACCTTC	CASSRDRIVNYGYTF
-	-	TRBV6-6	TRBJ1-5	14	TGTGCCAGCAGTTACCCCGACAGGCTACAGCCCCAGCATTTT	CASSYPDRLQPQHF
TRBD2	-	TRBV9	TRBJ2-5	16	TGTGCCAGCAGCGTAGGCGGTAGCGGGGGCAGGGAGACCCAGTACTTC	CASSVGGSGGRETQYF
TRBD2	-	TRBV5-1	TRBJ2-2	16	TGCGCCAGCACCCAAGTGGCGGGAGAAAGTACCGGGGAGCTGTTTTTT	CASTQVAGESTGELFF
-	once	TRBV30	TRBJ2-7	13	TGTGCCTGGAGTGGGGAGATCCCCTACGAGCAGTACTTC	CAWSGEIPYEQYF
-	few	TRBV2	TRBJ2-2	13	TGTGCCAGCAGTGAATTGACCGGCGGGGAGCTGTTTTTT	CASSELTGGELFF
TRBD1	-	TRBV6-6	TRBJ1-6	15	TGTGCCAGCAGTTACGGACAGGGGAGTCGTTCACCCCTCCACTTT	CASSYGQGSRSPLHF
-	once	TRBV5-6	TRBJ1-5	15	TGTGCCAGCAGCCCGGGGGCCCTGGGCAATCAGCCCCAGCATTTT	CASSPGALGNQPQHF
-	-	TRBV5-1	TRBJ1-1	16	TGCGCCAGCAGCTTGGAGCCGGGGGCGGTGGGGACTGAAGCTTTCTTT	CASSLEPGAVGTEAFF
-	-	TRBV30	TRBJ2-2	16	TGTGCCTGGACCTCCCTTCGGGGGCGCTGGAGCGGGGAGCTGTTTTTT	CAWTSLRGRWSGELFF
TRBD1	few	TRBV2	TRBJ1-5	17	TGTGCCAGCAGCGGGACAGGGGGCGCGGGGAGCAATCAGCCCCAGCATTTT	CASSGTGGAGSNQPQHF
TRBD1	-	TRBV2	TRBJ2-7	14	TGTGCCAGCAGGCCCGGGACAGGGGCCTACGAGCAGTACTTC	CASRPGTGAYEQYF
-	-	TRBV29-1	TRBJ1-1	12	TGCAGCGTGGGGGGAGGGACTTCCGAAGCTTTCTTT	CSVGGGTSEAFF
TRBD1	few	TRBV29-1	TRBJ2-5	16	TGCAGCGTTCGAAGGAGGGACAGGGCACTCCAAGAGACCCAGTACTTC	CSVRRRDRALQETQYF
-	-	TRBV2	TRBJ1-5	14	TGTGCCAGCAGTGCGACAGATAGCAATCAGCCCCAGCATTTT	CASSATDSNQPQHF
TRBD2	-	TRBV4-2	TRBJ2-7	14	TGTGCCAGCAGCCAAGCCTCTAGCGGGGGTGAGCAGTACTTC	CASSQASSGGEQYF
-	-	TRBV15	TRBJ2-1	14	TGTGCCACCAGCAGAGATCGCGAGGGCTTGGAGCAGTTCTTC	CATSRDREGLEQFF
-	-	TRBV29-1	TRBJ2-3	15	TGCAGCGTTGCAGAGCCCCAGCTGAGCACAGATACGCAGTATTTT	CSVAEPQLSTDTQYF
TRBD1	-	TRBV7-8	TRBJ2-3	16	TGTGCCAGCAGCTTAGGGCCGGGACAGGGGGCAGATACGCAGTATTTT	CASSLGPGQGADTQYF
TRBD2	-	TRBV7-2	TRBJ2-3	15	TGTGCCAGCAGCTCGGGACTAGCGGGGGCAGATACGCAGTATTTT	CASSSGLAGADTQYF
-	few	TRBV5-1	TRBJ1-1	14	TGCGCCAGCAGCCCAGAGGGGAGGAACACTGAAGCTTTCTTT	CASSPEGRNTEAFF
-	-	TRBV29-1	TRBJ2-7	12	TGCAGCGTTGGTGGGAGACCCTACGAGCAGTACTTC	CSVGGRPYEQYF
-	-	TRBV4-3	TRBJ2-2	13	TGCGCCAGCAGCCAAGCACGGGGCGGGGAGCTGTTTTTT	CASSQARGGELFF
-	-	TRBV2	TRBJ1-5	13	TGTGCCAGCAGTGAAATCAGGGATCAGCCCCAGCATTTT	CASSEIRDQPQHF
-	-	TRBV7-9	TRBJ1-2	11	TGTGCCAGCAGCTCTGTGACCGGCTACACCTTC	CASSSVTGYTF
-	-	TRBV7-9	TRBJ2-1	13	TGTGCCAGCAGCTTAGCGGAGGACAATGAGCAGTTCTTC	CASSLAEDNEQFF
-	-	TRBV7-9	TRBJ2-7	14	TGTGCCAGCAGCAGACGACAGGGAGGCTACGAGCAGTACTTC	CASSRRQGGYEQYF